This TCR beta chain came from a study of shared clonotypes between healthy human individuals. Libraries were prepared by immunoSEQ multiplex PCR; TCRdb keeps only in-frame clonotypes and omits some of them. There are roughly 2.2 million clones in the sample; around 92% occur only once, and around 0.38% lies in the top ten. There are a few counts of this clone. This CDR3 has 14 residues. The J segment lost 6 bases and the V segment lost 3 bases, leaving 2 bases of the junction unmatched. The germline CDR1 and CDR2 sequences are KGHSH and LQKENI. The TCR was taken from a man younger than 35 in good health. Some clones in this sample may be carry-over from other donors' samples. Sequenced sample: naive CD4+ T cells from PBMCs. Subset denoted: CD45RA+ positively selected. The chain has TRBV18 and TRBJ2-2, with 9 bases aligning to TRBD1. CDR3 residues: CASSPWTGAGELFF. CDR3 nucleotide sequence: TGTGCCAGCTCACCCTGGACAGGGGCCGGGGAGCTGTTTTTT.